The 2 T cell receptor beta chains reported below all come from one sample, sequenced in a study of CD8+ T cells in alopecia areata (dated by TCRdb to between 2018 and 2020). The library was built by means of the immunoSEQ multiplex PCR assay. For TCR sequencing, RNA was extracted from every sample and reverse transcribed into cDNA to serve as template. The table was pulled from immuneACCESS by TCRdb, which kept in-frame rearrangements only. Such tables lose some clones; where checked, under half of the loss comes from unresolved V genes, and the rest has no known cause. The sample data list under 110,000 clones, and just under 60% of these were observed just once. The ten most abundant clones make up about a sixth of the sample. The intended sense of this specimen's treatment or condition label: oral pan-JAK inhibitor, 5-10 mg twice daily. This material consisted of CD8+ T cells sorted from blood, taken at week 56, from a patient treated with tofacitinib. These receptors all stem from a human donor with alopecia areata.

This clone was seen a few times. The genes are TRBV5-6 and TRBJ2-7; D not certain. V lost 0 bases, J lost 5 bases, and 6 bases lay in between. CDR3 length: 12 amino acids. Germline V gene sequence: CDR1 SGHDT, CDR2 YYEEEE. CDR3 DNA sequence: TGTGCCAGCAGCTTGGAAGACAACGAGCAGTACTTC. Protein sequence: CASSLEDNEQYF.

The rearrangement links TRBV7-9 to TRBJ2-7; D is perhaps TRBD1 (6 bases). Germline V gene data show CDR1 as SEHNR and CDR2 as FQNEAQ (reference sequence). V lost 7 bases and J lost 4, with 23 bases in between. This CDR3 contains 16 residues. CDR3 DNA sequence: TGTGCCAGCACTTTCCTTGGGGGCAGAAACGTTTACGAGCAGTACTTC. Translation gives CASTFLGGRNVYEQYF.